Below, 32 T cell receptor beta chains from the same sample are listed, as sequenced in a study of T cells in Graves' hyperthyroidism and ophthalmopathy. RNA transcripts were the template for amplifying TCR beta CDR3 regions. TCR CDR3 regions were first amplified by RT-PCR with HTBI primers. TCRdb passed the multiplex PCR reads through MiXCR, listing each CDR3 protein once. The table has around 490,000 distinct CDR3 sequences, about 20% seen once; the top ten hold 40% to 50%. Material: blood. The receptors stem from a man in his forties with Graves' ophthalmopathy.

The V gene is TRBV11-2, the J gene TRBJ2-3; D is unresolved. The CDR3 runs to 14 residues. The germline CDR1 and CDR2 sequences are SGHAT and FQNNGV. Trimming removed 3 bases from V and 6 bases from J, with 13 bases in between. The CDR3, as DNA: TGTGCCAGCAGCTTGGGGTTGATGAGGGATACGCAGTATTTT. It codes for CASSLGLMRDTQYF.

This chain joins TRBV4-1 and TRBJ1-5; D ambiguous. The CDR3 length is 13 residues. Germline lookup yields CDR1 MGHRA and CDR2 YSYEKL. With 1 base removed from V and 7 bases from J, the gap between germline ends came to 8 bases. The CDR3 loop is CASSQGSGQPQHF. CDR3 nucleotides: TGCGCCAGCAGCCAAGGGTCGGGACAGCCCCAGCATTTT.

The V gene is TRBV4-2, the J gene TRBJ1-5; maybe TRBD1 (5 bases). CDR1 is LGHNA, CDR2 YNFKEQ, per germline. V was shortened by 6 bases and J by 4 bases, with 10 bases between the two germline ends. There are 13 residues in the CDR3. The CDR3 region is CASRQTENQPQHF. The CDR3, as DNA: TGTGCCAGCAGACAGACAGAGAATCAGCCCCAGCATTTT.

The chain combines TRBV24-1 with TRBJ2-1, with TRBD1 matching over 8 bases. Unmatched junction bases numbered 8, after V lost 4 bases and J lost 7 bases. This CDR3 comprises 15 residues. The V gene's germline CDR1 is KGHDR and CDR2 SFDVKD. This chain's CDR3 is CATSDPGQGPNEQFF. The CDR3 bases are TGTGCCACCAGTGACCCAGGACAGGGTCCAAATGAGCAGTTCTTC.

The chain joins TRBV15 to TRBJ2-1; 10 bases line up with TRBD1. CDR1 is LNHNV, CDR2 YYDKDF, per germline (reference sequence). J lost 5 bases, V lost 9 bases, and 7 bases had no gene match. The CDR3 runs 14 residues. Here the CDR3 reads CATRPGQGHNEQFF. In nucleotides, the CDR3 is TGTGCCACGCGACCGGGACAGGGGCACAATGAGCAGTTCTTC. Looking up the rest from reference TRBV15 and TRBJ2-1 gives the full variable domain: DAMVIQNPRYQVTQFGKPVTLSCSQTLNHNVMYWYQQKSSQAPKLLFHYYDKDFNNEADTPDNFQSRRPNTSFCFLDIRSPGLGDTAMYLCATRPGQGHNEQFFGPGTRLTVL.

Only a few counts were recorded for this clonotype. The V call is TRBV14, the J call TRBJ2-3; 7 nucleotides agree with TRBD2. Germline assignment: CDR1 SGHDN and CDR2 FVKESK. V dropped 0 bases and J dropped 3; count of bases not matched to a gene: 9. The CDR3 totals 17 residues. CDR3 amino acids: CASSQDLAGVGTDTQYF. DNA for the CDR3: TGTGCCAGCAGCCAAGACCTTGCGGGAGTGGGGACAGATACGCAGTATTTT.

This clonotype came up many times. The rearrangement uses TRBV28 and TRBJ2-1, with D possibly matching TRBD1 (6 bases). Germline CDR1 and CDR2: MDHEN and SYDVKM. Trimming stripped 7 bases from V and 2 bases from J, with 18 bases between. The CDR3 is made up of 16 amino acids. CDR3 bases: TGTGCCAGCACCTCGCTCAGGGGATTTGCCTACAATGAGCAGTTCTTC. It encodes CASTSLRGFAYNEQFF.

This rearrangement joins TRBV9 to TRBJ2-3; TRBD2 matches at 13 bases. The CDR3 has 16 amino acids. J gave up 6 bases and V 4 bases, and 8 bases lay outside the gene matches. Germline V gene data show CDR1 as SGDLS and CDR2 as YYNGEE. The CDR3 reads CASSNQLAGGPDTQYF. DNA for the CDR3: TGTGCCAGCAGCAATCAACTAGCGGGGGGGCCGGATACGCAGTATTTT.

The rearrangement joins TRBV7-8 to TRBJ1-4; 9 bases line up with TRBD1. This CDR3 has 15 residues. V lost 1 base to trimming and J lost 10 bases; unmatched junction nucleotides: 7. The germline V gene encodes CDR1 SGHVS and CDR2 FQNEAQ. The CDR3 nucleotides are TGTGCCAGCAGCTTAGGGGGACAGGGCTTTGGAAAACTGTTTTTT. Amino acids: CASSLGGQGFGKLFF.

The chain is built from TRBV12-3 or TRBV12-4 and TRBJ1-4, with a possible D match to TRBD1 (6 bases). The CDR3 is made up of 13 amino acids. V gave up 10 bases and J gave up 2 bases, with 11 bases separating them. The CDR3 protein is CAIQGGTNEKLFF. The DNA for the CDR3 is TGTGCCATCCAAGGGGGGACTAATGAAAAACTGTTTTTT.

The rearrangement uses TRBV10-2 and TRBJ1-5; no reliable D call. CDR1 and CDR2 from the germline V gene are WSHSY and SAAADI. The CDR3 runs to 13 residues. Trimming cost V 3 bases and J 6 bases, with 9 bases left between them. This CDR3 reads CASSDTHLQPQHF. The CDR3 coding sequence is TGCGCCAGCAGTGATACCCACCTTCAGCCCCAGCATTTT.

Concerning this clonotype itself: A much more abundant neighbour one base away suggests this may be a read error. The chain joins TRBV18 to TRBJ2-5; D is unclear. Germline CDR1 is KGHSH and CDR2 is LQKENI. The CDR3 has 15 amino acids. CDR3 sequence: CASSPGGKVQESQYF. The CDR3 DNA reads as TGTGCCAGCTCACCAGGCGGAAAGGTGCAAGAGTCCCAGTACTTC.

On this clonotype: This clone may be a read error of a much larger clone one base away. This chain links TRBV2 with TRBJ1-2; 9 bases are a match to TRBD1. The CDR3 runs to 13 residues. With V trimmed by 11 bases and J by 8 bases, 12 bases remained unmatched. CDR1 is SNHLY, CDR2 FYNNEI, per germline. The CDR3 is CAGKGTGSVGYTF. The CDR3 DNA follows: TGTGCCGGCAAGGGGACAGGGTCCGTCGGCTACACCTTC.

The genes are TRBV7-2 and TRBJ2-5; 8 positions agree with TRBD1. V shed 5 bases, J shed 4 bases, and the junction held 12 bases outside the gene matches. The CDR3 totals 16 residues. Germline values: CDR1 SGHTA, CDR2 FQGNSA. In DNA form, the CDR3 reads TGTGCCAGCAGCCCCCGGACAGGGAGAGGCGGAGAGACCCAGTACTTC. This translates into CASSPRTGRGGETQYF.

This chain connects TRBV7-6 to TRBJ2-6; 8 nucleotides align to TRBD1. The CDR3 is made up of 19 amino acids. The V and J ends lost 4 bases and 2 bases, in that order; junction bases with no gene match: 13. Germline loops: CDR1 SGHVS, CDR2 FNYEAQ. The CDR3 sequence is CASSYGTGFNEAGANVLTF. In DNA, the CDR3 is TGTGCCAGCAGCTACGGGACAGGCTTTAATGAGGCTGGGGCCAACGTCCTGACTTTC.

This clonotype has at least ten counts. This chain joins TRBV27 and TRBJ2-3; no definite D call. Trimming took off 8 bases at V and 0 bases at J, with 9 bases between the two ends. Germline CDR1 MNHEY, CDR2 SMNVEV (reference sequence). This CDR3 comprises 13 residues. CDR3 protein: CASGPISTDTQYF. The DNA for the CDR3 is TGTGCCAGCGGTCCTATTAGCACAGATACGCAGTATTTT.

This clonotype was counted between two and nine times. This sequence joins TRBV28 and TRBJ2-1, with 7 bases aligning to TRBD2. This CDR3 is built from 14 residues. The ends lost 5 bases at V and 9 bases at J; junction bases unmatched: 10. Per the germline V gene, CDR1 is MDHEN and CDR2 is SYDVKM. The CDR3 DNA follows: TGTGCCAGCAGTCCAGGGACCGGGGAGGGTGAGCAGTTCTTC. Its translation is CASSPGTGEGEQFF.

There are many counts of this clonotype. This chain connects TRBV28 to TRBJ2-1; D ambiguous. V lost 5 bases and J lost 0, with 11 bases in between. From germline, CDR1 is MDHEN and CDR2 SYDVKM. This CDR3 is built from 15 residues. CDR3 loop: CASSLITSSYNEQFF. The CDR3, as DNA: TGTGCCAGCAGTCTCATTACCAGCTCCTACAATGAGCAGTTCTTC.

This clonotype was picked up a small number of times. The rearrangement uses TRBV5-1 and TRBJ2-5, with 7 bases lining up with TRBD2. J was trimmed by 5 bases and V by 5 bases; bases with no gene match: 3. Per the germline V gene, CDR1 is SGHRS and CDR2 is YFSETQ. This CDR3 spans 12 amino acids. Here the CDR3 reads CASRSGAETQYF. CDR3 DNA sequence: TGCGCCAGCAGGAGCGGGGCGGAGACCCAGTACTTC.

This clonotype has a count of ten or more. The chain recombines TRBV30 with TRBJ1-4, with a weak D call TRBD1 (6 bases). V gave up 3 bases and J gave up 5 bases, with 16 bases separating them. Germline assignment: CDR1 GTSNPN and CDR2 SVGIG (reference sequence). The CDR3 is 15 amino acids. CDR3 amino acids: CAWRDGGGLNEKLFF. CDR3 DNA: TGTGCCTGGAGGGACGGCGGGGGCTTGAATGAAAAACTGTTTTTT. Complete variable domain (other parts from reference TRBV30 and TRBJ1-4): SQTIHQWPATLVQPVGSPLSLECTVEGTSNPNLYWYRQAAGRGLQLLFYSVGIGQISSEVPQNLSASRPQDRQFILSSKKLLLSDSGFYLCAWRDGGGLNEKLFFGSGTQLSVL.

This clonotype was seen a few times. This chain joins TRBV19 and TRBJ2-5, with D unresolved. Germline-derived CDR1 and CDR2 are LNHDA and SQIVND (reference sequence). Deletions cut 3 bases from V and 1 base from J, with 6 bases between. The CDR3 is made up of 13 amino acids. CDR3 amino acids: CASSIKIQETQYF. In DNA form, the CDR3 reads TGTGCCAGTAGTATCAAGATCCAAGAGACCCAGTACTTC.

V and J are TRBV9 and TRBJ2-1; perhaps TRBD1 as D (5 bases). The germline CDR1 and CDR2 sequences are SGDLS and YYNGEE. V was cut by 0 bases and J by 5 bases, with 12 bases left in between. The CDR3 contains 15 residues. The CDR3 region is CASSVASGMHNEQFF. The CDR3 region has the DNA TGTGCCAGCAGCGTAGCCTCAGGGATGCACAATGAGCAGTTCTTC.

In this sample, this clonotype turned up a few times. The chain is built from TRBV6-1 and TRBJ2-1; D is perhaps TRBD1 (6 bases). Deletions cut 6 bases from V and 2 bases from J, with 11 bases between. The germline V gene has CDR1 MNHNS and CDR2 SASEGT. The CDR3 contains 14 residues. In nucleotides, the CDR3 is TGTGCCAGCAGGATCAGACAGGCCTACAATGAGCAGTTCTTC. This sequence encodes CASRIRQAYNEQFF.

V usage is TRBV27 and J usage is TRBJ1-4; no firm D call. Germline V CDR1 and CDR2: MNHEY, SMNVEV (reference sequence). This CDR3 comprises 14 residues. V was clipped by 6 bases and J by 5 bases, with 13 bases between them. This CDR3 reads CASSPRHQNEKLFF. For the CDR3, the DNA is TGTGCCAGCAGCCCCCGGCATCAGAATGAAAAACTGTTTTTT.

The sample holds a few counts of this clonotype. The V and J genes are TRBV7-2 and TRBJ2-1; D unclear. Trimming took off 7 bases at V and 8 bases at J, with 21 bases between the two ends. CDR1 is SGHTA and CDR2 is FQGNSA in the germline V gene. This CDR3 has 15 amino acids. The CDR3 reads CASTSVQLWVDEQFF. The CDR3 bases are TGTGCCAGCACTTCAGTCCAGTTGTGGGTGGATGAGCAGTTCTTC.

V gene TRBV5-1 combines with J gene TRBJ1-1, with a tentative D call TRBD1 (6 bases). The germline gives CDR1 SGHRS, CDR2 YFSETQ. Trimming removed 5 bases at V and 4 bases at J, with 21 bases between. The CDR3 runs to 16 residues. The CDR3 protein is CASSSSIRVRGTEAFF. The CDR3 nucleotides read TGCGCCAGCAGTTCCAGCATCAGGGTCAGGGGCACTGAAGCTTTCTTT.

The chain employs TRBV27 and TRBJ2-5, with D perhaps matching TRBD2 (5 bases). The CDR3 covers 15 residues. The germline V gene encodes CDR1 MNHEY and CDR2 SMNVEV (reference sequence). V gave up 6 bases and J gave up 6 bases, with 20 bases separating them. Written as DNA, the CDR3 is TGTGCCAGCAGATTTATAGGAGGAACTCAAAAGACCCAGTACTTC. Translation: CASRFIGGTQKTQYF.

This clonotype was counted many times. This chain connects TRBV12-3 or TRBV12-4 to TRBJ2-2; D gene uncertain. CDR3 length: 11 amino acids. V was pared by 4 bases and J by 7 bases, with 4 bases between. In DNA, the CDR3 is TGTGCCAGCAGTTCGCACGGGGAGCTGTTTTTT. This translates into CASSSHGELFF.

In this sample, this clonotype turned up a few times. The chain is built from TRBV5-1 and TRBJ1-2; 8 bases line up with TRBD1. V was clipped by 2 bases and J by 2 bases; unmatched bases: 5. The CDR3 totals 15 residues. The germline V gene encodes CDR1 SGHRS and CDR2 YFSETQ. The CDR3 region is CASSFRTGSNYGYTF. In DNA form, the CDR3 reads TGCGCCAGCAGCTTCCGGACAGGGTCCAACTATGGCTACACCTTC.

This chain uses TRBV5-1 with TRBJ2-2, with TRBD1 as a possible D gene (6 bases). The CDR3 consists of 15 residues. Germline-derived CDR1 and CDR2 are SGHRS and YFSETQ. Trimming pared 3 bases from V and 4 bases from J, leaving 13 bases between. The CDR3 DNA sequence: TGCGCCAGCAGCTCCCCCGGGACAACCACCGGGGAGCTGTTTTTT. This codes for CASSSPGTTTGELFF.

The V call is TRBV12-3 or TRBV12-4, the J call TRBJ2-1, with 8 bases aligning to TRBD2. After removal of 3 bases from V and 5 bases from J, the junction contained 9 bases not matched to a gene. The CDR3 runs to 16 residues. DNA of the CDR3: TGTGCCAGCAGTTTGGGAAGAAGCGGGAGCCACAATGAGCAGTTCTTC. This codes for CASSLGRSGSHNEQFF.

V and J are TRBV29-1 and TRBJ2-7, with D perhaps matching TRBD1 (5 bases). Looked up from germline, CDR1 is SQVTM and CDR2 is ANQGSEA. V gave up 4 bases and J gave up 4 bases, with 17 bases separating them. This CDR3 has 14 amino acids. CDR3 nucleotides: TGCAGCGTTGTCACACAGGCCAGTTCGTACGAGCAGTACTTC. It translates to CSVVTQASSYEQYF.